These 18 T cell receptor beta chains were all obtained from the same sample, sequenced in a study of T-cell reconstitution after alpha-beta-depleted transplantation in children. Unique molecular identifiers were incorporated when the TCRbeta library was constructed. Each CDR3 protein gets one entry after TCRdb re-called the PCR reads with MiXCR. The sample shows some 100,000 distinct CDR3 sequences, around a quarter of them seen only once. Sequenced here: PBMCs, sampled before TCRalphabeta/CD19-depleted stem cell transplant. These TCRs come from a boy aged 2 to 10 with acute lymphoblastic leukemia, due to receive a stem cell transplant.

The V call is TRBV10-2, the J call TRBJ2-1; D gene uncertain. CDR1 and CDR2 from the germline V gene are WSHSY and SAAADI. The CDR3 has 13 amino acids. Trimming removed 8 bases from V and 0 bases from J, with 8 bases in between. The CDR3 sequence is CASAVGSYNEQFF. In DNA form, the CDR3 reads TGCGCCAGCGCTGTTGGCTCCTACAATGAGCAGTTCTTC.

The DNA for the CDR3 is TGCAGCGTTTTGATATCCGCGAGTGCCGACGGCTACACCTTC. Protein sequence: CSVLISASADGYTF. This sequence joins TRBV29-1 and TRBJ1-2; D gene ambiguous. The length of the CDR3 is 14 residues. The germline CDR1 and CDR2 sequences are SQVTM and ANQGSEA. Trimming removed 5 bases at V and 8 bases at J, with 21 bases between. Variable domain in full (rest from reference TRBV29-1 and TRBJ1-2): SAVISQKPSRDICQRGTSLTIQCQVDSQVTMMFWYRQQPGQSLTLIATANQGSEATYESGFVIDKFPISRPNLTFSTLTVSNMSPEDSSIYLCSVLISASADGYTFGSGTRLTVV.

The DNA of the CDR3 is TGTGCCAGCAGCTTAGAGGGGGCGCACCACAATGAGCAGTTCTTC. This encodes CASSLEGAHHNEQFF. The rearrangement uses TRBV11-3 and TRBJ2-1; a possible D gene is TRBD1 (6 bases). The germline gives CDR1 SGHNT, CDR2 YENEEA. The V end was cut by 0 bases, the J end by 5 bases, with 11 bases between. The CDR3 runs 15 residues.

The CDR3 bases are TGTGCCAGCAGCTTCGGACAGGCTGGCACCGGGGAGCTGTTTTTT. It translates to CASSFGQAGTGELFF. The chain has TRBV7-6 and TRBJ2-2; 7 positions match TRBD1. Germline V CDR1 and CDR2: SGHVS, FNYEAQ. The CDR3 is made up of 15 amino acids. Losses at the gene ends were 3 bases for V and 4 bases for J; bases not matched to a gene: 5.

The CDR3 DNA reads as TGTGCCAGCAGCCTTAGTTTGGGGGCTCGGGGAAATGAGCAGTTCTTC. Translated, it gives CASSLSLGARGNEQFF. The gene calls are TRBV7-8 and TRBJ2-1; D possibly corresponds to TRBD1 (6 bases). Trimming took off 5 bases at V and 7 bases at J, with 21 bases between the two ends. Per germline, CDR1 SGHVS and CDR2 FQNEAQ. The CDR3 runs 16 residues.

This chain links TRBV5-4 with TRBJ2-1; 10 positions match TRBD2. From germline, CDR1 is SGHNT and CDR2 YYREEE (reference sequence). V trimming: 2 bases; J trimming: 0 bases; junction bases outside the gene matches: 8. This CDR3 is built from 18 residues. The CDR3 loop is CASSLGLAEGFSYNEQFF. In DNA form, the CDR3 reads TGTGCCAGCAGCTTAGGACTAGCGGAGGGATTCTCCTACAATGAGCAGTTCTTC.

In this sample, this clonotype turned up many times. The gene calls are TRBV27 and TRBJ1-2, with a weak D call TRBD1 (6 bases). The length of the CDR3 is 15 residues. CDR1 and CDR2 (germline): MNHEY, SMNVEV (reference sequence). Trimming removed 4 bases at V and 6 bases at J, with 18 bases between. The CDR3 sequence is CASSSLTGGYNGYTF. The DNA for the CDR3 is TGTGCCAGCAGTTCACTGACAGGAGGTTATAATGGCTACACCTTC.

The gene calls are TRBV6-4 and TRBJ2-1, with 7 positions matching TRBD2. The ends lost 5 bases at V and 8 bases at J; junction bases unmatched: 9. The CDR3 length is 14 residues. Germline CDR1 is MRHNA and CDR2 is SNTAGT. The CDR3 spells CASSLLAEGHEQFF. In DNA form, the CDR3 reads TGTGCCAGCAGTCTCCTAGCGGAGGGGCATGAGCAGTTCTTC.

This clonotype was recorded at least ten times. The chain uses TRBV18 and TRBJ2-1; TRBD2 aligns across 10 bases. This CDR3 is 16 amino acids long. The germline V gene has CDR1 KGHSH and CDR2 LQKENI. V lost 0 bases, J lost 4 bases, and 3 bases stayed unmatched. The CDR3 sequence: CASSPPQREGYNEQFF. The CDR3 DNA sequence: TGTGCCAGCTCACCACCCCAGCGGGAGGGGTACAATGAGCAGTTCTTC. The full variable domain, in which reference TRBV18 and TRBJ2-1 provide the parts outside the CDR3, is NAGVMQNPRHLVRRRGQEARLRCSPMKGHSHVYWYRQLPEEGLKFMVYLQKENIIDESGMPKERFSAEFPKEGPSILRIQQVVRGDSAAYFCASSPPQREGYNEQFFGPGTRLTVL.

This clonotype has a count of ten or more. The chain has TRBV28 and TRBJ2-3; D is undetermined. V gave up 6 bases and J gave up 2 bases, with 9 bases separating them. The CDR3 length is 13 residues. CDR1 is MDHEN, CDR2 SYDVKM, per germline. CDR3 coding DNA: TGTGCCAGCAGCATCAGAGTCACAGATACGCAGTATTTT. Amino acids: CASSIRVTDTQYF.

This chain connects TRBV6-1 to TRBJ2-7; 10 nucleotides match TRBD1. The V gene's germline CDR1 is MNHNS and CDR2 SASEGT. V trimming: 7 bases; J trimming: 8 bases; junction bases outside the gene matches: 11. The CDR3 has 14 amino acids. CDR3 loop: CASKPDGTGVKQYF. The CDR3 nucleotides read TGTGCCAGCAAGCCCGACGGGACAGGGGTCAAGCAGTACTTC.

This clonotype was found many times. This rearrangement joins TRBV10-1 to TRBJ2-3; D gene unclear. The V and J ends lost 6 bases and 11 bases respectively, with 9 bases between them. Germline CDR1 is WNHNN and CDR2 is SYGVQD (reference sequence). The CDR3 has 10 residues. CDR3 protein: CASRGNLQYF. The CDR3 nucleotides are TGCGCCAGCAGAGGAAACCTGCAGTATTTT.

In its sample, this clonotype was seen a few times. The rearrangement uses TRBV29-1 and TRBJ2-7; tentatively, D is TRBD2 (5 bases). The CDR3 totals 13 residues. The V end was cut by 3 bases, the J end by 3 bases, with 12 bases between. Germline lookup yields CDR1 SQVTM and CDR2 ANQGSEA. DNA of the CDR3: TGCAGCGTTGAGGGAGACCTCCTCTACGAGCAGTACTTC. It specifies CSVEGDLLYEQYF.

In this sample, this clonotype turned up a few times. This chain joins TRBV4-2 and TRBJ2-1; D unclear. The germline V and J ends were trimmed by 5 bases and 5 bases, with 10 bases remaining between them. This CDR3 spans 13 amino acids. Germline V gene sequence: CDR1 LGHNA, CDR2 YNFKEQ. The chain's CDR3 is CASSGANNNEQFF. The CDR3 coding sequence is TGTGCCAGCAGCGGAGCCAACAACAATGAGCAGTTCTTC.

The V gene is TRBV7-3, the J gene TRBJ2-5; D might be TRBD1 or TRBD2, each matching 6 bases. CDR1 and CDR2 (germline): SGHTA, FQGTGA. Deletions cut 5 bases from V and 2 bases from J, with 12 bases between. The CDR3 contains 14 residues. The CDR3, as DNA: TGTGCCAGCAGCAAACAGGGAGGTCAAGAGACCCAGTACTTC. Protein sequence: CASSKQGGQETQYF. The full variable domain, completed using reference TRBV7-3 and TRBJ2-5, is GAGVSQTPSNKVTEKGKYVELRCDPISGHTALYWYRQSLGQGPEFLIYFQGTGAADDSGLPNDRFFAVRPEGSVSTLKIQRTERGDSAVYLCASSKQGGQETQYFGPGTRLLVL.

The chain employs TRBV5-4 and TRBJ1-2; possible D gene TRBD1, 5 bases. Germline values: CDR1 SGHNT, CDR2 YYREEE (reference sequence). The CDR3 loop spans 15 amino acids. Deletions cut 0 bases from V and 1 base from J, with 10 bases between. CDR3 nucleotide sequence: TGTGCCAGCAGCTTGGATGCAGGGAATAACTATGGCTACACCTTC. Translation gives CASSLDAGNNYGYTF.

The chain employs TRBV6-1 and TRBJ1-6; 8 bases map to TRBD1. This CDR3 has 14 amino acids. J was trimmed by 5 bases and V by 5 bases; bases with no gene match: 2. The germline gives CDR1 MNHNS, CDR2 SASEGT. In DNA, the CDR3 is TGTGCCAGCAGTCGGACAGGGAATAATTCACCCCTCCACTTT. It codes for CASSRTGNNSPLHF.

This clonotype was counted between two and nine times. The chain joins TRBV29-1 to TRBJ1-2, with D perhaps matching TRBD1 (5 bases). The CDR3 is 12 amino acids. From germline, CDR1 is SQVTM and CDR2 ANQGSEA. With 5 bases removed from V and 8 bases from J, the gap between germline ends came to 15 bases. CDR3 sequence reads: CSVWGVVPGYTF. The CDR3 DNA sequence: TGCAGCGTTTGGGGGGTTGTCCCCGGCTACACCTTC.